This T cell receptor (beta chain) stems from a study of cytomegalovirus exposure and HLA in healthy donors. For this clone: What it recognizes is unknown.

In the PCR, 60 Vbeta and 13 Jbeta primers were used. Some clones are missing from TCRdb's copy, which holds only in-frame ones; the method was immunoSEQ multiplex PCR. The data hold more than 95,000 clones, with around 80% observed a single time. Study-level findings and limits: Several top significant clusters appeared, in a later analysis, to be linked to common viral pathogens. Reports indicated that the classifier achieved high specificity and sensitivity in diagnosing cytomegalovirus status.

The J segment lost 4 bases and the V segment lost 4 bases, leaving 5 bases of the junction unmatched. Germline V gene sequence: CDR1 SGHTA, CDR2 FQGTGA. This CDR3 spans 15 amino acids. The rearrangement joins TRBV7-3 to TRBJ1-3; 9 nucleotides align to TRBD1. The source of this sequence is a woman between 18 and 29 years old in good health and CMV-seropositive. The sample was PBMCs. The CDR3 sequence is CASSSAGTGGNTIYF. The DNA for the CDR3 is TGTGCCAGCAGCTCAGCCGGGACAGGGGGAAACACCATATATTTT. Full variable domain (outside the CDR3, taken from reference TRBV7-3 and TRBJ1-3): GAGVSQTPSNKVTEKGKYVELRCDPISGHTALYWYRQSLGQGPEFLIYFQGTGAADDSGLPNDRFFAVRPEGSVSTLKIQRTERGDSAVYLCASSSAGTGGNTIYFGEGSWLTVV.